One and the same sample provided the 25 T cell receptor beta chains below, sequenced in a study of T cell responses to AZD1222 COVID-19 vaccine. Repertoires were generated with immunoSEQ multiplex PCR, while TCRdb's copy carries only in-frame clones and drops some. The sample has 200,000 or so clones, around 90% seen once. This specimen was peripheral blood, taken on day 0 of AZD1222 vaccination. Every receptor here comes from an adult in good health.

CDR3 residues: CASSAGQEGYEQYF. As DNA, the CDR3 is TGTGCCAGCAGCGCTGGACAGGAGGGATACGAGCAGTACTTC. The V call is TRBV9, the J call TRBJ2-7, with D possibly being TRBD1 (7 bases). CDR1 SGDLS and CDR2 YYNGEE come from the germline V gene. The CDR3 has 14 residues. V lost 3 bases, J lost 4 bases, and 14 bases lay in between.

The chain joins TRBV19 to TRBJ1-4; D gene unclear. Germline V gene sequence: CDR1 LNHDA, CDR2 SQIVND (reference sequence). The CDR3 loop spans 16 amino acids. V lost 8 bases and J 3 bases, leaving 19 bases between the germline ends. CDR3 sequence reads: CASVPGLGRPNEKLFF. The CDR3 DNA sequence: TGTGCCAGTGTACCGGGCCTCGGGAGGCCTAATGAAAAACTGTTTTTT.

This clone was seen once. This chain uses TRBV7-9 with TRBJ1-6, with 11 bases lining up with TRBD1. V shed 5 bases, J shed 7 bases, and the junction held 4 bases outside the gene matches. This CDR3 spans 15 amino acids. Germline CDR1 and CDR2: SEHNR and FQNEAQ (reference sequence). CDR3 nucleotide sequence: TGTGCCAGCAGCGGAGGACAGGGGGCAAATTCACCCCTCCACTTT. It encodes CASSGGQGANSPLHF.

This clone came up a few times. The chain employs TRBV19 and TRBJ1-1, with TRBD1 as a possible D gene (5 bases). The CDR3 consists of 12 residues. Germline loops: CDR1 LNHDA, CDR2 SQIVND (reference sequence). The V end was cut by 8 bases, the J end by 4 bases, with 11 bases between. The CDR3 DNA sequence: TGTGCCAGTTCAGGGTGGGGCACTGAAGCTTTCTTT. Protein product: CASSGWGTEAFF.

The chain employs TRBV5-6 and TRBJ2-5, with D perhaps matching TRBD1 (5 bases). With 7 bases removed from V and 5 bases from J, the gap between germline ends came to 18 bases. Germline V gives CDR1 SGHDT, CDR2 YYEEEE. This CDR3 is built from 14 residues. In nucleotides, the CDR3 is TGTGCCAGCTACGACAGCAGGGCCTTGGAGACCCAGTACTTC. As protein: CASYDSRALETQYF.

This chain uses TRBV30 with TRBJ1-4; D gene ambiguous. This CDR3 region has 13 residues. Trimming removed 1 base at V and 7 bases at J, with 10 bases between. Per the germline V gene, CDR1 is GTSNPN and CDR2 is SVGIG (reference sequence). In DNA form, the CDR3 reads TGTGCCTGGAGTGCGCAGGTGGCTGAAAAACTGTTTTTT. Residues: CAWSAQVAEKLFF.

This clone was recorded only once. The chain employs TRBV30 and TRBJ2-1; 7 positions agree with TRBD1. CDR3 size: 12 residues. Germline V gives CDR1 GTSNPN, CDR2 SVGIG (reference sequence). Germline trimming cut 7 bases from V and 8 bases from J; bases unmatched to any gene: 8. CDR3 DNA sequence: TGTGCCTCACGACAGGGTTATGATGAGCAGTTCTTC. This encodes CASRQGYDEQFF.

The rearrangement links TRBV5-1 to TRBJ2-5; D may be TRBD2 (6 bases). V was pared by 4 bases and J by 5 bases, with 18 bases between. The length of the CDR3 is 15 residues. The germline V gene has CDR1 SGHRS and CDR2 YFSETQ. CDR3 sequence reads: CASSPAMRGNETQYF. DNA for the CDR3: TGCGCCAGCAGCCCGGCGATGCGGGGTAATGAGACCCAGTACTTC. Full variable domain (remainder filled in from reference TRBV5-1 and TRBJ2-5): KAGVTQTPRYLIKTRGQQVTLSCSPISGHRSVSWYQQTPGQGLQFLFEYFSETQRNKGNFPGRFSGRQFSNSRSEMNVSTLELGDSALYLCASSPAMRGNETQYFGPGTRLLVL.

V gene TRBV6-5 combines with J gene TRBJ2-1; 9 nucleotides line up with TRBD2. CDR3 size: 16 residues. In germline, CDR1 is MNHEY, CDR2 SVGAGI. Trimming cost V 0 bases and J 6 bases; bases outside gene matches: 6. CDR3 amino acids: CASSYSPSGAVNEQFF. The CDR3 nucleotides are TGTGCCAGCAGTTACTCTCCTAGCGGGGCCGTCAATGAGCAGTTCTTC.

In regard to this clone: Other DNA sequences in the sample encode the same CDR3. The genes are TRBV19 and TRBJ2-1; no firm D call. V lost 7 bases and J 0 bases, leaving 13 bases between the germline ends. CDR3 size: 15 residues. Looked up from germline, CDR1 is LNHDA and CDR2 is SQIVND (reference sequence). Here the CDR3 reads CASKPDRSSYNEQFF. The DNA of the CDR3 is TGTGCCAGTAAACCAGATCGGAGCTCCTACAATGAGCAGTTCTTC.

This clone was seen a single time. This sequence joins TRBV18 and TRBJ2-3, with 7 bases fitting TRBD1. Germline V gives CDR1 KGHSH, CDR2 LQKENI. V trimming: 3 bases; J trimming: 0 bases; junction bases outside the gene matches: 3. This CDR3 contains 15 residues. The CDR3 bases are TGTGCCAGCTCACCGGGACAGACTAGCACAGATACGCAGTATTTT. Translation: CASSPGQTSTDTQYF.

The genes are TRBV7-9 and TRBJ1-4; D ambiguous. The germline gives CDR1 SEHNR, CDR2 FQNEAQ (reference sequence). The ends were cut back, 5 bases at V and 0 bases at J, with 16 bases in the middle. CDR3 length: 17 amino acids. CDR3 bases: TGTGCCAGCAGCCACCACCGGCGTACTGCAACTAATGAAAAACTGTTTTTT. It translates to CASSHHRRTATNEKLFF.

The chain carries TRBV28 and TRBJ1-5; TRBD1 agrees at 9 bases. The CDR3 has 14 amino acids. CDR1 MDHEN and CDR2 SYDVKM come from the germline V gene. V gave up 6 bases and J gave up 6 bases; unmatched junction bases: 6. The CDR3 bases are TGTGCCAGCAGCGGGGACAGGGCGGCTCAGCCCCAGCATTTT. Protein product: CASSGDRAAQPQHF.

The chain links TRBV2 to TRBJ2-1; possibly TRBD2 for D (6 bases). The length of the CDR3 is 14 residues. Trimming stripped 6 bases from V and 8 bases from J, with 17 bases between. Per the germline V gene, CDR1 is SNHLY and CDR2 is FYNNEI. This CDR3 is CASSGSLPRDEQFF. The CDR3 DNA is TGTGCCAGCAGCGGGAGTCTACCCAGGGATGAGCAGTTCTTC. The full variable domain, completed using reference TRBV2 and TRBJ2-1, is EPEVTQTPSHQVTQMGQEVILRCVPISNHLYFYWYRQILGQKVEFLVSFYNNEISEKSEIFDDQFSVERPDGSNFTLKIRSTKLEDSAMYFCASSGSLPRDEQFFGPGTRLTVL.

The rearrangement links TRBV7-9 to TRBJ1-1; TRBD1 might be the D (5 bases). Germline values: CDR1 SEHNR, CDR2 FQNEAQ (reference sequence). V lost 4 bases to trimming and J lost 3 bases, with 24 bases between them. The CDR3 extends over 18 amino acids. The CDR3 protein is CASSSLKQAGLRDTEAFF. The CDR3 DNA sequence: TGTGCCAGCAGCTCACTCAAACAGGCAGGCTTGAGGGACACTGAAGCTTTCTTT.

The V call is TRBV24-1, the J call TRBJ1-1; D is ambiguous. Germline CDR1 reads KGHDR; CDR2 reads SFDVKD. The CDR3 has 14 amino acids. The V gene lost 5 bases and the J gene lost 1 base, with 10 bases spanning the gap. The CDR3 protein is CATSGPGSNTEAFF. CDR3 nucleotides: TGTGCCACCAGTGGTCCAGGTTCGAACACTGAAGCTTTCTTT.

The chain couples TRBV7-9 to TRBJ2-7; D ambiguous. V was cut by 1 base and J by 4 bases, with 14 bases left in between. The CDR3 runs to 15 residues. The germline CDR1 and CDR2 sequences are SEHNR and FQNEAQ (reference sequence). This CDR3 is CASSLEGSSRYEQYF. The CDR3 coding sequence is TGTGCCAGCAGCTTAGAAGGGTCCTCTCGTTACGAGCAGTACTTC.

Only one count was recorded for this clone. J is TRBJ1-4 and V is TRBV3-1 (or the pseudogene TRBV3-2); the D gene is possibly TRBD1 (5 bases). Germline V gene lookup returns CDR1 LGHDT and CDR2 YNNKEL (reference sequence). Trimming took 1 base from V and 1 from J, leaving 7 bases between them. The CDR3 has 15 amino acids. The CDR3 reads CASSQGRGTNEKLFF. The DNA for the CDR3 is TGTGCCAGCAGCCAAGGGAGGGGAACTAATGAAAAACTGTTTTTT.

V is TRBV7-8 and J is TRBJ1-4; TRBD1 is a possible D gene (5 bases). CDR1 SGHVS and CDR2 FQNEAQ come from the germline V gene. V lost 5 bases to trimming and J lost 7 bases, with 23 bases between them. The CDR3 extends over 17 amino acids. CDR3: CASSPSPLQEIGEKLFF. The CDR3 DNA reads as TGTGCCAGCAGCCCAAGCCCCCTACAGGAGATCGGTGAAAAACTGTTTTTT.

The rearrangement uses TRBV25-1 and TRBJ1-3, with D tentatively TRBD1 (5 bases). V lost 1 base to trimming and J lost 2 bases, with 12 bases between them. There are 16 residues in the CDR3. The germline CDR1 and CDR2 sequences are MGHDK and SYGVNS. CDR3 nucleotide sequence: TGTGCCAGCAGTGAATCCAGGACAACAACTGGAAACACCATATATTTT. Residues: CASSESRTTTGNTIYF. Full variable domain (rest looked up from reference TRBV25-1 and TRBJ1-3): EADIYQTPRYLVIGTGKKITLECSQTMGHDKMYWYQQDPGMELHLIHYSYGVNSTEKGDLSSESTVSRIRTEHFPLTLESARPSHTSQYLCASSESRTTTGNTIYFGEGSWLTVV.

This clone was found a few times. This sample also contains other DNA sequences that code for the same CDR3. The rearrangement links TRBV5-1 to TRBJ1-4; D ambiguous. This CDR3 spans 14 amino acids. CDR1 and CDR2 from the germline V gene are SGHRS and YFSETQ. V gave up 0 bases and J gave up 0 bases, with 3 bases separating them. CDR3: CASSLGATNEKLFF. CDR3 sequence (DNA): TGCGCCAGCAGCTTGGGAGCAACTAATGAAAAACTGTTTTTT.

The CDR3 loop is CASSHDRSENSPLHF. The CDR3 nucleotides are TGTGCCAGCAGCCACGATAGGTCAGAGAATTCACCCCTCCACTTT. This chain uses TRBV7-8 with TRBJ1-6, with D uncertain. This CDR3 comprises 15 residues. The germline gives CDR1 SGHVS, CDR2 FQNEAQ. Trimming cost V 5 bases and J 7 bases, with 15 bases left between them.

Comment on this clone: Other DNA variants within this sample encode the same CDR3. V gene TRBV9 combines with J gene TRBJ2-7, with 7 bases matching TRBD2. With 0 bases clipped from V and 1 base from J, the junction kept 4 bases outside the gene matches. Germline-derived CDR1 and CDR2 are SGDLS and YYNGEE. There are 15 residues in the CDR3. The CDR3 is CASSVGASGSYEQYF. CDR3 DNA sequence: TGTGCCAGCAGCGTAGGAGCTAGCGGATCCTACGAGCAGTACTTC.

The chain's CDR3 is CAIRSGPKTAYNEQFF. The CDR3 nucleotides read TGTGCCATCAGATCGGGACCGAAGACTGCCTACAATGAGCAGTTCTTC. This rearrangement joins TRBV10-3 to TRBJ2-1; TRBD1 or TRBD2 may be the D gene (5 bases each). This CDR3 region has 16 residues. Germline V gives CDR1 ENHRY, CDR2 SYGVKD. V was clipped by 6 bases and J by 2 bases, with 17 bases between them.

V is TRBV19 and J is TRBJ1-2; no clear D gene. Germline V gives CDR1 LNHDA, CDR2 SQIVND (reference sequence). Trimming shortened V by 3 bases and J by 8 bases, and 7 bases separated the two germline ends. This CDR3 contains 11 residues. The CDR3 DNA is TGTGCCAGTAGTATCGGTAGCGGCTACACCTTC. It codes for CASSIGSGYTF.